This T cell receptor beta chain was retrieved from a study of T-cell memory formation after mild COVID-19. The overall study: TCR clusters showed largely donor specificity.

TCRdb re-derived calls from the 5' RACE reads in MiXCR, one entry per CDR3 protein. Counted here are some 300,000 distinct CDR3 sequences, approximately 19% occurring once; the ten biggest clones make up roughly 21%. J lost 7 bases, V lost 7 bases, and 8 bases had no gene match. The CDR3 loop spans 13 amino acids. The sequencing input was PBMCs or a T cell subset sorted from them (not recorded which). The rearrangement joins TRBV12-3 or TRBV12-4 to TRBJ1-1, with TRBD1 matching 8 bases. The clonotype was recovered from a man between 18 and 29 years old who had mild COVID-19 (a few samples of this study predate the infection). Cell type and time point are not known. CDR3 loop: CASTKGQAREAFF. DNA for the CDR3: TGTGCCAGCACGAAGGGACAGGCCCGTGAAGCTTTCTTT.